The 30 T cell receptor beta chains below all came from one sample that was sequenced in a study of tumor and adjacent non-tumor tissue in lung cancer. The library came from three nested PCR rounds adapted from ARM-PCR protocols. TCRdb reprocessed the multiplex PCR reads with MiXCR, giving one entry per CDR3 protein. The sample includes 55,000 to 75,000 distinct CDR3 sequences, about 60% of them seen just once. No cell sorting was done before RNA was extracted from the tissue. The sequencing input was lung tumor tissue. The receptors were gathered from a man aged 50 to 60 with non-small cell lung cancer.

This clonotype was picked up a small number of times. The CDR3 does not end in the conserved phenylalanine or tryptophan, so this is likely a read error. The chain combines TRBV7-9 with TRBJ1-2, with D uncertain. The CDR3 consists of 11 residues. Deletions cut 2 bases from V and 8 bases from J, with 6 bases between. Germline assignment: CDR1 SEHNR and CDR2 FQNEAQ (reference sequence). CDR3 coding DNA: TGTGCCAGCAGCTTATTGGTGGGCTACACCTTA. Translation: CASSLLVGYTL.

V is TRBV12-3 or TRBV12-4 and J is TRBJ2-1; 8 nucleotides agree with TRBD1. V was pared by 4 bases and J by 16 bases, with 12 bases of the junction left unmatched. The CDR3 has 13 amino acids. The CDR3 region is CASSSTGGREHFF. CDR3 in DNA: TGTGCCAGCAGTTCCACAGGGGGGCGGGAACACTTCTTC.

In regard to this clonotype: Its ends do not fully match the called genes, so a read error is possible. The CDR3 here is CTSTYKNTGELFF. CDR3 DNA sequence: TGTACCAGCACATACAAGAACACCGGGGAGCTGTTTTTT. The chain joins TRBV4-2 to TRBJ2-2; D is uncertain. CDR3 length: 13 residues. CDR1 is LGHNA and CDR2 is YNFKEQ in the germline V gene.

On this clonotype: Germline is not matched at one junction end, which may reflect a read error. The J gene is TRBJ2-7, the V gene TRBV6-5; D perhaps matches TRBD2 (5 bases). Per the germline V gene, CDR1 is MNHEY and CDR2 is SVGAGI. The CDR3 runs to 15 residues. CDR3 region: CASRQKVSGSVEHYF. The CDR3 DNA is TGCGCCAGCAGGCAAAAGGTCAGCGGTTCGGTCGAGCACTACTTC.

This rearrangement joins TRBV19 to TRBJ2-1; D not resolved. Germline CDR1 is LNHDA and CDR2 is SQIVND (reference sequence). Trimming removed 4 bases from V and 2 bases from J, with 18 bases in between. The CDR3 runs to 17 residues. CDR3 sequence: CASSKTGSAPAYNEQFF. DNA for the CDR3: TGTGCCAGTAGTAAAACCGGGTCCGCCCCCGCCTACAATGAGCAGTTCTTC.

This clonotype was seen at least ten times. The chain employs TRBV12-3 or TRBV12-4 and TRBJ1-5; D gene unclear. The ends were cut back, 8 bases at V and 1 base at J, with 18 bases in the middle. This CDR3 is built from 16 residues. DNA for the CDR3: TGTGCCAGCGCATTTGGACGACTTTCGAGCAATCAGCCCCAGCATTTT. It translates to CASAFGRLSSNQPQHF.

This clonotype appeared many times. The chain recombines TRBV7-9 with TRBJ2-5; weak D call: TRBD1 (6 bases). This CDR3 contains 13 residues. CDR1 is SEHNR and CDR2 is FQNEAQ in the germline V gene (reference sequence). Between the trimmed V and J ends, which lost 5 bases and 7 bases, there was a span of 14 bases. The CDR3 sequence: CASSRTESGTQYF. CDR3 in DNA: TGTGCCAGCAGCCGGACAGAGTCGGGGACCCAGTACTTC.

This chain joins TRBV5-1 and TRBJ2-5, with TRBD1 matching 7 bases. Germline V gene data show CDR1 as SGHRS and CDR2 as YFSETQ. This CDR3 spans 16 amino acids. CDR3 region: CTGSLGPQGQLETQYF. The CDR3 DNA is TGCACCGGCAGCTTGGGACCCCAGGGACAGCTAGAGACCCAGTACTTC.

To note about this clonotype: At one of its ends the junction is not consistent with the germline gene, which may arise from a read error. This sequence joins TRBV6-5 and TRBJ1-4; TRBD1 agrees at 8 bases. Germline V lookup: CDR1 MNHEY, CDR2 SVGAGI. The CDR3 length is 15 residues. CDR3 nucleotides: TGTGCCAGCACTTACTCCCAGGGGGCTAATGAAAAACTGTTCTTT. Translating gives CASTYSQGANEKLFF.

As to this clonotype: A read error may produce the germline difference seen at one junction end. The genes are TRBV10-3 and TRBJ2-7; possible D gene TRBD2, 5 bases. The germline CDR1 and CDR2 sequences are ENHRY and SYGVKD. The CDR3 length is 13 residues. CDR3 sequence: CAICFAEAYEQYF. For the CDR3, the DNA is TGCGCCATCTGTTTCGCGGAGGCCTACGAGCAGTACTTC.

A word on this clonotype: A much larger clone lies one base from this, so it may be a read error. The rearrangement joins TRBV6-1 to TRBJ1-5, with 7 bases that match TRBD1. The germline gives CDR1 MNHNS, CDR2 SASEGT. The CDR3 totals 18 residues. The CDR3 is CVSSVEGRGRRSNQPQHF. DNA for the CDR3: TGTGTCAGCAGCGTAGAGGGAAGGGGGCGCCGGAGCAATCAGCCCCAGCATTTT.

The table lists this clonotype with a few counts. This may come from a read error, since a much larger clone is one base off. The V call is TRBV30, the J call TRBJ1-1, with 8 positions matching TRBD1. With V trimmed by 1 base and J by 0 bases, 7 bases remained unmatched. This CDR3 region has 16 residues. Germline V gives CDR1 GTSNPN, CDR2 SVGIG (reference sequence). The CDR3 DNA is TGTGCCTGGAGTGGGGGGGTGACAGGGGTGAACACTGAAGCTTTCTTT. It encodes CAWSGGVTGVNTEAFF.

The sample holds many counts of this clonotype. For the CDR3, the DNA is TGCGCCAGCAGCCCCGACGGATACAATGAGCAGTTCTTC. This gives the protein CASSPDGYNEQFF. This chain uses TRBV10-1 with TRBJ2-1; no definite D call. V lost 6 bases and J lost 4, with 10 bases in between. The CDR3 loop spans 13 amino acids. Germline CDR1 reads WNHNN; CDR2 reads SYGVQD (reference sequence).

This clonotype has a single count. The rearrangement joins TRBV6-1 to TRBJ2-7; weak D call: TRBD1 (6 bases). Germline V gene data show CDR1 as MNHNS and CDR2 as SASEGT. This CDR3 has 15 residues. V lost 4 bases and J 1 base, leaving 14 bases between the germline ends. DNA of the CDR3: TGTGCCAGCAGTGCTCCGAGGCAGGGGTCCTACGAGCAGTACTTC. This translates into CASSAPRQGSYEQYF.

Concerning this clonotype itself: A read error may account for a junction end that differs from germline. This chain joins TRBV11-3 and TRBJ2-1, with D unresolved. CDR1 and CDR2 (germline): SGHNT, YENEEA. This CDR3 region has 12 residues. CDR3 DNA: TGTGCCAGCAGCTCAGAACGGTTTGGGATTGTCTTC. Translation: CASSSERFGIVF.

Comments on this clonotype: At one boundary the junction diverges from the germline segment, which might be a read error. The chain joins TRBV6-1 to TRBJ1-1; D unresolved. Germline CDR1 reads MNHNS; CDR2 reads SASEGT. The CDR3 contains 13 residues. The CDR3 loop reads CAGSLTRYTEAFF. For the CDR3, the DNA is TGTGCCGGCAGTTTGACAAGGTACACTGAAGCCTTCTTT.

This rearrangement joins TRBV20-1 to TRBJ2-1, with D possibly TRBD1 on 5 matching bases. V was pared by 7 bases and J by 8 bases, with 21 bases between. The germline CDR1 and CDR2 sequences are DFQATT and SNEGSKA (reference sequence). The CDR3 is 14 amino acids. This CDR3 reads CSVGQPGLVDEQFF. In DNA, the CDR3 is TGCAGTGTTGGACAACCAGGGCTGGTCGATGAGCAGTTCTTC.

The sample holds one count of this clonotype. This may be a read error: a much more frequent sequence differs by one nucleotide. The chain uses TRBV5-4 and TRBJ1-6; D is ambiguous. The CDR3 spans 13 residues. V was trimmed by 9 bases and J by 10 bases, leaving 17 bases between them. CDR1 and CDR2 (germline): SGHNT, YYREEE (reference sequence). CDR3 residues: CANSPKAESPLHF. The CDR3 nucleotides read TGTGCCAACAGTCCCAAGGCAGAGTCACCCCTCCACTTT. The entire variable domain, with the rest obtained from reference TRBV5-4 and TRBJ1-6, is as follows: ETGVTQSPTHLIKTRGQQVTLRCSSQSGHNTVSWYQQALGQGPQFIFQYYREEENGRGNFPPRFSGLQFPNYSSELNVNALELDDSALYLCANSPKAESPLHFGNGTRLTVT.

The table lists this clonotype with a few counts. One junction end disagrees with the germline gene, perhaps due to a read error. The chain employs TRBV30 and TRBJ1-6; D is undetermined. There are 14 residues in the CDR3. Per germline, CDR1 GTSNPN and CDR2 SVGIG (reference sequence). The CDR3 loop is CAWSRGIGNSPLRF. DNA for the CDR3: TGTGCCTGGAGTCGCGGGATTGGGAATTCACCCCTCCGCTTT.

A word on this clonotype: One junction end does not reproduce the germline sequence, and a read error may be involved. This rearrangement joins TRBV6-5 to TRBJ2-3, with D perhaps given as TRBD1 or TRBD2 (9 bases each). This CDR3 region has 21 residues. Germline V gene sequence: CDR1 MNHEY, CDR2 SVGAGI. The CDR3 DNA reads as TGTGCCAGCAGCCTCCTAAATTCACCTAACAGGGGGCTAGCGGGGTCGGATACGCACTATTTT. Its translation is CASSLLNSPNRGLAGSDTHYF.

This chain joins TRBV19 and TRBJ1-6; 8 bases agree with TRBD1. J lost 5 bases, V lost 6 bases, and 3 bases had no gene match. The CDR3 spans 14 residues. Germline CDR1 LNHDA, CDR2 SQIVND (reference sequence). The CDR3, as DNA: TGTGCCAGTAGATTGGGACAGGATAATTCACCCCTCCACTTT. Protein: CASRLGQDNSPLHF.

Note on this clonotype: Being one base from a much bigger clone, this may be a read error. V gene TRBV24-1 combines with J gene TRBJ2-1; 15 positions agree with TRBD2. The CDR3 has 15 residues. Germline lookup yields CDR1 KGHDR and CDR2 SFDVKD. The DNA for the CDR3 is TGTGCCACCCGTGACCGGACTAGCGGGAGGGATGAGCAGTTCTTC. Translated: CATRDRTSGRDEQFF.

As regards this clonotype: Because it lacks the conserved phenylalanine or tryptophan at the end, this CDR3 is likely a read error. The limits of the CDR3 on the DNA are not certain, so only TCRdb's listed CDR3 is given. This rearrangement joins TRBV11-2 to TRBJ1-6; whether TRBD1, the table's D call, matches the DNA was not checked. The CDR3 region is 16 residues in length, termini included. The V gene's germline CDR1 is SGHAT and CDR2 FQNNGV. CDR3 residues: CANSFSGHNYNSPLHI.

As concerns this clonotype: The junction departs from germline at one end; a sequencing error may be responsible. The CDR3 spells CDSSLVGGCSYEQYF. The CDR3, as DNA: TGTGACAGCAGCTTAGTAGGGGGATGCTCCTACGAGCAGTACTTC. This rearrangement joins TRBV7-8 to TRBJ2-7; TRBD1 is a possible D gene (6 bases). CDR3 length: 15 amino acids. Germline CDR1 is SGHVS and CDR2 is FQNEAQ.

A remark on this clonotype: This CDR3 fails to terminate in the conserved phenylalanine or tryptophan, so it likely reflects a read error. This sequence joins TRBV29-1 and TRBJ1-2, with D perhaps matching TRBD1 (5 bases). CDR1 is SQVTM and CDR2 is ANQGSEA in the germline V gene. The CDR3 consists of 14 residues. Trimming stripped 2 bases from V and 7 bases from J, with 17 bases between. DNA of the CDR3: TGCAGCGTTGAAACCCGGGGGGGATCCAGTGGCTACACCGTC. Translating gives CSVETRGGSSGYTV.

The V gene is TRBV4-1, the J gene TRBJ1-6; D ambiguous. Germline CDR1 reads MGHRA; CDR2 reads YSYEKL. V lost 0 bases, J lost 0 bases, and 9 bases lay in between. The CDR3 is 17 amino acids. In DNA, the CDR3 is TGCGCCAGCAGCCAAGATGTGGGGAACTCCTATAATTCACCCCTCCACTTT. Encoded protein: CASSQDVGNSYNSPLHF.

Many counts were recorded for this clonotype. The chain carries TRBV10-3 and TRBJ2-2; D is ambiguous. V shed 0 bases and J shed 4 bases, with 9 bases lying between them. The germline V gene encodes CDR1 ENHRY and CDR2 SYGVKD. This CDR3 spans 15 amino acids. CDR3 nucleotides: TGTGCCATCAGTGAGTCCGGACCGATCACCGGGGAGCTGTTTTTT. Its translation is CAISESGPITGELFF.

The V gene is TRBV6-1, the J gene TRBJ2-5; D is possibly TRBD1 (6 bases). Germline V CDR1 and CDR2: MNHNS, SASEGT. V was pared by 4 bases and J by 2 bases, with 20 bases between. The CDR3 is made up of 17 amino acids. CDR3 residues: CASSGGRTACVQETQYF. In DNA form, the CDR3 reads TGTGCCAGCAGTGGGGGACGGACAGCGTGTGTGCAAGAGACCCAGTACTTC.

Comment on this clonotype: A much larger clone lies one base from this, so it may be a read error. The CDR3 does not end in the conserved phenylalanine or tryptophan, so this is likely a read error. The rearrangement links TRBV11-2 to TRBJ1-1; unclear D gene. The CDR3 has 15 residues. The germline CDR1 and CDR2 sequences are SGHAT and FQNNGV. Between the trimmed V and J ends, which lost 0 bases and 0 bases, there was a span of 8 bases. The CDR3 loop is CASSLEGRMNTEAFY. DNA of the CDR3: TGTGCCAGCAGCTTAGAAGGCAGAATGAACACTGAAGCTTTCTAT.

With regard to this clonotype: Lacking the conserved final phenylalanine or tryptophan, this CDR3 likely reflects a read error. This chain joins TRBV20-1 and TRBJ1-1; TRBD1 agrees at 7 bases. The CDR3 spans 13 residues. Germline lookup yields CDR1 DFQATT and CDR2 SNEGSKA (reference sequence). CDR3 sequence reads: CGARDRVNTEAFS. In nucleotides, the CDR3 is TGCGGTGCTAGAGACAGGGTGAACACTGAAGCTTTCTCT.